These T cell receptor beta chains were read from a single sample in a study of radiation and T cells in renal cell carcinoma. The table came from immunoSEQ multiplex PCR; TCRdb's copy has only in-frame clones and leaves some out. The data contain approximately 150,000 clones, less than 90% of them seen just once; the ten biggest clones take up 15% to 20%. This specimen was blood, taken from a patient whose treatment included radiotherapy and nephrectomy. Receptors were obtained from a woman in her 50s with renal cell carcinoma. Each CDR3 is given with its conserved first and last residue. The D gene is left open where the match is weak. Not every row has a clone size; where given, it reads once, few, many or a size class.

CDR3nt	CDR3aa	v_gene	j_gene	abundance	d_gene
TGTGCCAGCAGCTTGGGGGTAGGTCCAGATACGCAGTATTTT	CASSLGVGPDTQYF	TRBV7-2	TRBJ2-3	NA	NA
TGTGCCAGCAGCTTACATGGACAGTTCACAGATACGCAGTATTTT	CASSLHGQFTDTQYF	TRBV7-3	TRBJ2-3	NA	NA
TGCGCCAGCAGCTTGGATCTGGGAACTGGAAACACCATATATTTT	CASSLDLGTGNTIYF	TRBV5-1	TRBJ1-3	NA	NA
TGTGCCAGCAGCTTGGCCACGAGGGCCGGGGAGCTGTTTTTT	CASSLATRAGELFF	TRBV5-4	TRBJ2-2	NA	NA
TGCGCCAGCAGCTTGTGGGGGGGCACTGAAGCTTTCTTT	CASSLWGGTEAFF	TRBV5-1	TRBJ1-1	NA	NA
TGTGCCAGCAGCTTAGGTATCAGGGGAGGCGAGCAGTTCTTC	CASSLGIRGGEQFF	TRBV11-3	TRBJ2-1	NA	NA
TGCGCCAGCAGCTTGGCTGCGGCTTCTGGAAACACCATATATTTT	CASSLAAASGNTIYF	TRBV5-1	TRBJ1-3	once	NA
TGTGCCAGCAGTTTATTAGTTCAGGGGGGCTGGGCCCAGTACTTC	CASSLLVQGGWAQYF	TRBV28	TRBJ2-5	NA	NA
TGTGCCAGCAGTACCTTGGGACAGGGGCGGAATGAGCAGTTCTTC	CASSTLGQGRNEQFF	TRBV6-5	TRBJ2-1	NA	TRBD1
TGTGCCACGTGGGGGGGCCCTATAACCGGGGAGCTGTTTTTT	CATWGGPITGELFF	TRBV10-3	TRBJ2-2	NA	NA
TGTGCCAGCAGCCAAGATCAATGGCAGGGTAATGGCTACACCTTC	CASSQDQWQGNGYTF	TRBV14	TRBJ1-2	NA	NA
TGTGCCAGCAGCTTGGGGGGAAAGGCCATATATTTT	CASSLGGKAIYF	TRBV5-4	TRBJ1-3	once	NA
TGTGCCAGCAGCCAAATCGGGGGCCTCACAGATACGCAGTATTTT	CASSQIGGLTDTQYF	TRBV14	TRBJ2-3	few	NA
TGTGCCAGCACTACGGCGGGGGCCCCAATTCTAATTACCACAGATACGCAGTATTTT	CASTTAGAPILITTDTQYF	TRBV28	TRBJ2-3	once	NA
TGCGCCAGCAGGAAGACAGGGAACACCGGGGAGCTGTTTTTT	CASRKTGNTGELFF	TRBV4-1	TRBJ2-2	NA	NA
TGTGCCAGCTCACCGACCGGGACAGAGCGGAACACTGAAGCTTTCTTT	CASSPTGTERNTEAFF	TRBV18	TRBJ1-1	once	TRBD1
TGTGCCAGTAACCTGGACGGCGGGGCTAATGAAAAACTGTTTTTT	CASNLDGGANEKLFF	TRBV19	TRBJ1-4	NA	NA
TGTGCCAGCAGCCCGACAGAGACCTCCTACGAGCAGTACTTC	CASSPTETSYEQYF	TRBV5-6	TRBJ2-7	once	NA
TGCGCCAGCAGCTTGGGGTTCGGCGGGGGGAACACCGGGGAGCTGTTTTTT	CASSLGFGGGNTGELFF	TRBV5-1	TRBJ2-2	NA	TRBD2
TGTGCCAGCTCACCTGACATCTCTGGAAACACCATATATTTT	CASSPDISGNTIYF	TRBV18	TRBJ1-3	NA	NA
TGTGCCAGCGGAGACACGAGGGCCACTGAAGCTTTCTTT	CASGDTRATEAFF	TRBV6-1	TRBJ1-1	NA	NA
TGCGCCAGCAGTGGGGGTCTTGGGACCCAGTACTTC	CASSGGLGTQYF	TRBV10-1	TRBJ2-5	few	NA
TGTGCCAGCAGCTTAGAGAAAACTAGCGGGGATTCCCAAGAGACCCAGTACTTC	CASSLEKTSGDSQETQYF	TRBV5-8	TRBJ2-5	NA	TRBD2
TGTGCCAGCAGGCTACGACAGGAAGGGACTGAAGCTTTCTTT	CASRLRQEGTEAFF	TRBV28	TRBJ1-1	NA	NA
TGTGCCAGCAGCTTAACGGGAGAGGATACGCAGTATTTT	CASSLTGEDTQYF	TRBV7-2	TRBJ2-3	NA	NA
TGTGCCAGCAACTCGGGTGACGGGTCCTACGAGCAGTACTTC	CASNSGDGSYEQYF	TRBV7-9	TRBJ2-7	NA	NA
TGTGCCAGCAGCCCTAGCGGGAGGGCCGCAGTTTGGGATACGCAGTATTTT	CASSPSGRAAVWDTQYF	TRBV7-9	TRBJ2-3	NA	TRBD2
TGTGCCAGCAGCTCCGGGACCCGAGAGACCCAGTACTTC	CASSSGTRETQYF	TRBV11-2	TRBJ2-5	NA	NA
TGTGCCAGCACCCCCGGGGGGCAGGGAGGTTATGGCTACACCTTC	CASTPGGQGGYGYTF	TRBV7-2	TRBJ1-2	NA	NA
TGTGCCAGCAGCTTAGACCTGACAGCAACTAATGAAAAACTGTTTTTT	CASSLDLTATNEKLFF	TRBV7-2	TRBJ1-4	NA	NA
TGCGCCAGCAGCACGGGACAGGGGGCAAGGAATGAGCAGTTCTTC	CASSTGQGARNEQFF	TRBV5-1	TRBJ2-1	NA	TRBD1
TGTGCCAGTAGGGATACAGGGGTGAGACGCAATGAGCAGTTCTTC	CASRDTGVRRNEQFF	TRBV19	TRBJ2-1	NA	TRBD1
TGTGCCAGCAGTCCTAGACCGGGACACCTTCAAGAGACCCAGTACTTC	CASSPRPGHLQETQYF	TRBV28	TRBJ2-5	NA	NA
TGTGCCAGCAGCTCCAAGAATAGCGGGAGAGGATCTTTACCCTACGAGCAGTACTTC	CASSSKNSGRGSLPYEQYF	TRBV7-8	TRBJ2-7	NA	TRBD2
TGTGCCAGCAGCTTCAACCGGGAGGTTCCACCCCTCCACTTT	CASSFNREVPPLHF	TRBV5-8	TRBJ1-6	NA	NA
TGTGCCAGCAGCCCGACTAGCGGGGACCTGGCGGAGCAGTACTTC	CASSPTSGDLAEQYF	TRBV4-2	TRBJ2-7	NA	TRBD2
TGCGCCAGCAGCTTGGCCTCCGGGACTAGCGGGAGAGAACAGTACTTC	CASSLASGTSGREQYF	TRBV5-1	TRBJ2-7	NA	TRBD2
TGTGCCAGCAGTGTGGGGACAGGCAATCAGCCCCAGCATTTT	CASSVGTGNQPQHF	TRBV28	TRBJ1-5	NA	TRBD1
TGTGCCAGCAGCCCTCAGGTCAACACTGAAGCTTTCTTT	CASSPQVNTEAFF	TRBV13	TRBJ1-1	NA	NA
TGTGCCAGCAGCGTACAGGGGGCGAGCTATGGCTACACCTTC	CASSVQGASYGYTF	TRBV2	TRBJ1-2	NA	TRBD1
TGTGCCAGCAGCTCCACGACATTCTATGGCTACACCTTC	CASSSTTFYGYTF	TRBV5-5	TRBJ1-2	once	NA
TGTGCCAGCAGTGTAAGCGCCGAAAACAATGAGCAGTTCTTC	CASSVSAENNEQFF	TRBV6-1	TRBJ2-1	NA	NA
TGTGCCAGCAGCTTAGGACTAGCGTCATACAATGAGCAGTTCTTC	CASSLGLASYNEQFF	TRBV7-9	TRBJ2-1	NA	TRBD2
TGCGCCAGCCGGCGGGACACCGAGAACACTGAAGCTTTCTTT	CASRRDTENTEAFF	TRBV5-1	TRBJ1-1	NA	NA
TGTGCCAGCAGCACCGGTCTATCCGGGGAGCTGTTTTTT	CASSTGLSGELFF	TRBV5-6	TRBJ2-2	NA	NA
TGTGCCAGCAGCATTGAGTGGGGTGAGCAGTTCTTC	CASSIEWGEQFF	TRBV7-2	TRBJ2-1	NA	NA
TGTGCCTGGAGTCTTGGCACCGTCGGAGAGCAGTACTTC	CAWSLGTVGEQYF	TRBV30	TRBJ2-7	few	NA
TGTGCCAGCAGCGTAGAGGGGTCAGATACGCAGTATTTT	CASSVEGSDTQYF	TRBV9	TRBJ2-3	NA	NA
TGTGCCAGCAGCCAATCCCACTCTCCCGGACAGGGGGAGAACTATGGCTACACCTTC	CASSQSHSPGQGENYGYTF	TRBV16	TRBJ1-2	NA	TRBD1
TGTGCCAGCAGCCTAAGAACAGGGATCATTGGAACCGGGGAGCTGTTTTTT	CASSLRTGIIGTGELFF	TRBV5-5	TRBJ2-2	NA	NA
TGTGCCAGCAGCGTAGCCGGCAGTGCGGGGTATGGCTACACCTTC	CASSVAGSAGYGYTF	TRBV9	TRBJ1-2	NA	NA
TGTGCCAGCAGCCGGACAGGAATCTACCAAGAGACCCAGTACTTC	CASSRTGIYQETQYF	TRBV27	TRBJ2-5	NA	TRBD1
TGCGCCAGCAGCTTCGTTCTAGAAGCAGATACGCAGTATTTT	CASSFVLEADTQYF	TRBV5-1	TRBJ2-3	NA	NA
TGTGCCAGCAGCCAAGAAGCGACACCAGTTTCCGGGGAGCTGTTTTTT	CASSQEATPVSGELFF	TRBV4-2	TRBJ2-2	NA	NA
TGTGCCAGCAGCTTCACCTACACTGAAGCTTTCTTT	CASSFTYTEAFF	TRBV5-6	TRBJ1-1	NA	NA
TGTGCCAGCAGCACCCTAGCGGGAGGGCTTAGGAATGAGCAGTTCTTC	CASSTLAGGLRNEQFF	TRBV13	TRBJ2-1	few	TRBD2
TGTGCCAGCAGCTTATCGACAGGGAGGGTAGATACGCAGTATTTT	CASSLSTGRVDTQYF	TRBV7-2	TRBJ2-3	NA	NA
TGTGCCAGCAGTTTAAGTGGACAGGGGGACGAAAAACTGTTTTTT	CASSLSGQGDEKLFF	TRBV28	TRBJ1-4	NA	TRBD1
TGCAGTGCCAGATGGGAGACCCAGTACTTC	CSARWETQYF	TRBV20-1	TRBJ2-5	NA	NA